This TCR beta chain was captured in a study of CD8+ T cells in alopecia areata. RNA was isolated and reverse transcribed to cDNA, the sequencing template. Profiled with immunoSEQ multiplex PCR; TCRdb holds only in-frame clones, not every one. In the table there are some 150,000 clones, roughly nine tenths of which are singletons. The CDR3 length is 17 residues. The germline V gene encodes CDR1 SQVTM and CDR2 ANQGSEA. The ends were cut back, 1 base at V and 1 base at J, with 19 bases in the middle. Treatment given: oral pan-JAK inhibitor, 5-10 mg twice daily. The V and J genes are TRBV29-1 and TRBJ1-1; tentative D call: TRBD1 (5 bases). The source is a human donor with alopecia areata. Sequencing was performed on CD8+ T cells sorted from blood, taken at week 4, from a patient treated with tofacitinib. The CDR3 is CSVEGGYSQDGNTEAFF. CDR3 nucleotides: TGCAGCGTTGAAGGGGGCTATTCACAGGACGGGAACACTGAAGCTTTCTTT.